This record looks at one T cell receptor beta chain sequence and its context. Its antigen remains unidentified. This sample is drawn from a study of cytomegalovirus exposure and HLA in healthy donors (dated by TCRdb to the late 2010s). Regarding the complete study: According to an earlier analysis of a few hundred of the donors, about 179 million T cells yielded roughly 110 million unique TCR beta sequences and less than 300 Gb of sequence data. Because of strong linkage in the cohort, roughly five DR-DQ haplotypes were treated as single units for association and clustering. An early release covering some 640 HLA-typed donors comprised around 300 gigabases of sequencing data and about 90 million unique TCR sequences. Rather than drawing on any new phenotypic data, the later analysis identified candidate immune exposures from TCR beta sequences and the way those sequences occurred across donors. Every discovery cohort repertoire had been produced on one sequencing platform. An earlier analysis of about 620 of the donors applied high-throughput TCR beta sequencing to assess whether each TCR beta V gene segment acted as functional or pseudogenic. On average, roughly 240,000 unique TCR beta nucleotide sequences were sequenced per donor among some 420 genotyped donors of the cohort, with roughly 19% of those sequences being non-productive. Donor age, sex, ethnicity and CMV serostatus were compiled together with the repertoire data. Genome-wide SNP genotypes for about 55% of the 666 donors were used in a later genetic analysis, which treated that subset as a discovery cohort. Typing coverage differed by locus: A, B, C, DRB1 and DQB1 were typed in about 629-630 donors, DQA1 in about 550, DPA1 in approximately 610, and DPB1 in 400 to 480. The study used immunosequencing to profile the T cell repertoires of 670 or so subjects and linked those repertoires to cytomegalovirus serostatus. The study aimed to test whether cataloging public T cell receptors could reveal signatures of past pathogen exposure. Besides the first cohort of some 670 subjects, a separate validation cohort made up of around 120 different subjects was used. Class I and class II HLA loci were covered by the typing at four-digit resolution. High-throughput TCR immunosequencing, statistical association of individual TCRs with disease status, and machine learning were combined to predict cytomegalovirus infection status. Among the roughly 400 genotyped donors, around 79% belonged to the genetic ancestry cluster associated with self-reported Caucasian donors. A later analysis re-analyzed previously published TCR beta repertoires from 660 or so donors and added high-resolution HLA genotyping to study TCR occurrence patterns. On the study overall, not on this receptor specifically: A few of the identified cytomegalovirus-associated TCR beta chains were confirmed in vitro to be specific for cytomegalovirus antigens. Sequencing depth was assumed to be roughly uniform across donors in the presence/absence analyses, though that assumption may not hold. The classifier was reported to diagnose cytomegalovirus status with high specificity and sensitivity in both the original cohort and the validation cohort. In this cohort, only TCR beta chains were sequenced, and detectable features were limited by the absence of alpha or paired-chain data. The sequencing pipeline was judged likely to have produced a cluster of highly shared sequence variants as a technical artifact. The study gave a list of some 150 TCR beta chains associated with cytomegalovirus. Compared with the approximately 670-donor mean, donors in an Asian-associated ancestry cluster had fewer N-insertions in productive TCRs, according to a later genetic analysis. Some IMGT-functional V segments, including TRBV6-2 and TRBV6-3, could not be distinguished by the 87-base-pair reads and were therefore excluded. An earlier analysis of several hundred of the donors showed that most TCR beta V segments appeared in productive rearrangements either about 87% or about 30% of the time, which broadly matched IMGT annotations. A further reported finding was that TCR beta sequences accurately predicted the HLA-A and HLA-B alleles for most subjects in the first cohort. Because HLA typing was unavailable for some donors at each locus, only the typed subset was used in association tests. Several of the top co-occurrence clusters appeared to be linked to parvovirus B19, influenza, CMV and Epstein-Barr virus, according to a later analysis. The only immune exposure information available for the cohort was CMV serostatus. According to a later analysis, most CMV-associated TCR beta chains appeared to be HLA-restricted, and the HLA associations seemed to be driven largely by CMV exposure. When HLA alleles, especially DR and DQ, strongly co-occurred, attributing TCR associations to individual alleles was difficult. A later genetic analysis associated a missense DCLRE1C variant with V-gene and J-gene trimming of TCR beta chains, and an independent cohort replicated the association. While some public TCRs were present in many individuals, most TCR sequences turned up only very rarely across donors. In a later analysis, HLA-associated TCR beta chains showed more clonal expansion and lower generation probabilities than non-associated chains that were equally common. Specific HLA alleles were associated with 15,000 to 20,000 TCR beta sequences at a false discovery rate of 0.05 in a later analysis. Because counts were too low, some 16 rarely observed V segments, including chromosome 9 orphons, were excluded from the earlier analysis of some 590 of the donors. A later analysis found that TCR association rates varied across HLA loci, with DRB1 alleles showing the most associated TCRs and HLA-C alleles the fewest. It was suggested by the authors that the approach could potentially be generalized to other disease states and immunological phenotypes. Linkage disequilibrium might explain the correlated functional status among segregating V segments, but an unknown experimental factor could not be excluded.

The cohort consisted of 650 to 850 healthy bone marrow donors. Cohort members were all nominally healthy when sampled, although unrecorded immune exposures were likely present. The donor tested CMV seronegative, placing the donor among the 352 seronegative members of the cohort. Each donor provided a peripheral blood sample, and peripheral blood mononuclear cells were used for TCR beta sequencing. Genomic DNA was extracted from the blood cell samples with the Qiagen DNeasy Blood Extraction Kit. The receptor library was made with the immunoSEQ multiplex PCR assay. For the multiplex PCR, a mixture combining 60 forward primers for TCR Vbeta segments and 13 reverse primers for TCR Jbeta segments was used. The CDR3 region of rearranged TCR beta genes was amplified from genomic DNA with a multiplex PCR assay. The amplified TCR beta libraries were sequenced on the Illumina HiSeq System as 87-base-pair reads. Regarding the original processing steps: In a later analysis, tens of millions of unique TCR beta chains were counted across the approximately 640 repertoires, and some 10 million of these chains were shared by at least two donors. Raw reads were error-corrected and collapsed into unique sequences by a nearest-neighbor algorithm in which closely related sequences were merged to remove PCR and sequencing errors. V, D and J gene segments were assigned by aligning CDR3 sequences to IMGT reference sequences. For a sequence to be retained, a match of at least six nucleotides to both a V gene segment and a J gene segment was required. Rearrangements were called productive when the CDR3 lacked stop codons and stayed in frame with V and J; all others were non-productive. Following IMGT convention, CDR3 was defined as the stretch from the second conserved V-encoded cysteine to the conserved J-encoded phenylalanine. In an earlier analysis of 500 to 650 of the donors, sequences lacking an unambiguous match to a single V gene segment were excluded. In an earlier analysis of several hundred of the donors, V segments were called functional above 56.7% productive rearrangements and were called segregating when the between-donor standard deviation exceeded 5%. A statistical classification framework was developed to diagnose cytomegalovirus status using the catalog of TCR beta chain sequences. A later analysis assigned V and J genes by comparing TCR nucleotide sequences with IMGT/GENE-DB human TR gene sequences. A later analysis assigned CDR3 sequences and most-parsimonious VDJ recombination scenarios with the TCRdist pipeline. In a later analysis, each TCR beta chain was defined by its CDR3 amino acid sequence together with its V-gene family, and reads lacking a unique V-gene family were excluded. To address suspected cross-contamination and a sequencing artifact, a later analysis removed 550 to 750 highly shared, low-generation-probability nucleotide sequences. In a later analysis, a clonal expansion index for each public chain was calculated from normalized within-repertoire ranks of inferred template counts. A later analysis computed generation probabilities with a VDJ recombination model fitted to out-of-frame rearrangements, and checked the results against IGoR. In a later analysis, TCR-TCR, TCR-HLA and TCR-CMV co-occurrence was scored with hypergeometric tests, and a repertoire-size bias correction was applied to TCR pairs. False discovery rates were estimated in a later analysis by permuting HLA or CMV assignments 20 times. In a later analysis, co-occurring TCRs were grouped using DBSCAN, with TCRdist sequence similarity added in when clustering inside HLA-allele-positive subsets. Co-occurrence clustering excluded repertoires with fewer than 30,000 or more than 120,000 public chains, plus five with anomalous nucleotide sharing. TCRdb's version of the immuneACCESS table is confined to in-frame rearrangements and falls short of the full clone set. An unresolved V gene accounts for under half of the shortfall where checked; the remainder is of unknown origin. V and J calls plus clone size are reproduced from that table; the DNA served to infer D and trimming. The sample's own table lists approximately 100,000 clones. Together, the top ten hold 0.55% to 0.65% of the sample.

Via the germline V gene, CDR1 is SNHLY and CDR2 FYNNEI. The CDR3 runs 15 residues from the cysteine to the phenylalanine. Just CDR3 DNA is preserved here, 45 bases in frame from base 1. Sequencing was performed on PBMCs. The sequence links TRBV2 to TRBJ2-5, with 9 bases in between that match TRBD1. The J call may not be correct, given that the DNA end is closer to TRBJ2-7. The sequence came from a man over 45 in good health and CMV-seronegative. In nucleotide form, the sequence is TGTGCCAGCAGTGATCCGGACAGGGGCCCCTACGAGCAGTACTTC. Translated, it reads CASSDPDRGPYEQYF.